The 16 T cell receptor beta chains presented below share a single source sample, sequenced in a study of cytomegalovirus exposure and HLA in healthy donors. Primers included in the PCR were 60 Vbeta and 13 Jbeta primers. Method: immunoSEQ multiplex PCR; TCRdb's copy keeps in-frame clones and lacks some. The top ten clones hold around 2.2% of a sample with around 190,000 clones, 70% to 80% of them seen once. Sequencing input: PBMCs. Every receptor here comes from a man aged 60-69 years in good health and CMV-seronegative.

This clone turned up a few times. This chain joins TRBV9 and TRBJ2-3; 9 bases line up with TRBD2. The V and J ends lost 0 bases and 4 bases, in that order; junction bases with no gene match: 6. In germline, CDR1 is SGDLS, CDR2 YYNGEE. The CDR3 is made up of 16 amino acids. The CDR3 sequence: CASSVEAGGIADTQYF. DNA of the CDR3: TGTGCCAGCAGCGTAGAAGCGGGAGGTATCGCAGATACGCAGTATTTT.

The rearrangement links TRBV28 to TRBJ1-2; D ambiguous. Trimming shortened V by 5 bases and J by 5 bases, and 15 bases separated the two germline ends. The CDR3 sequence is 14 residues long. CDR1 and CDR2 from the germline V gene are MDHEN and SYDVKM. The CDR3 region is CASSQTVGGYGYTF. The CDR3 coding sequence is TGTGCCAGCAGTCAAACAGTGGGAGGGTATGGCTACACCTTC.

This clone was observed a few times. The CDR3 bases are TGTGCCAGCAGCTTGGGGACAGTCGGGGAGCTGTTTTTT. Translating gives CASSLGTVGELFF. This chain joins TRBV5-6 and TRBJ2-2, with a tentative D call TRBD1 (6 bases). Germline V gene data show CDR1 as SGHDT and CDR2 as YYEEEE. V lost 0 bases and J 7 bases, leaving 7 bases between the germline ends. This CDR3 region has 13 residues.

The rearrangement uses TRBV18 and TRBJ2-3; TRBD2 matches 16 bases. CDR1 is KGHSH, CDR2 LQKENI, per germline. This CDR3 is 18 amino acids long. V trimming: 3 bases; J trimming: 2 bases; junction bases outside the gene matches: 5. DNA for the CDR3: TGTGCCAGCTCACCCGTGGGACTAGCGGGGGGGATCACAGATACGCAGTATTTT. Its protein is CASSPVGLAGGITDTQYF.

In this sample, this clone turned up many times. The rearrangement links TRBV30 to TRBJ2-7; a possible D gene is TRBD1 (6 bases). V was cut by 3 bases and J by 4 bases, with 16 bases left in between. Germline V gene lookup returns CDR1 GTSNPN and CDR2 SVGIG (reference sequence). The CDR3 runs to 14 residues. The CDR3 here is CAWSRTDRFYEQYF. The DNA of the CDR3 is TGTGCCTGGAGCCGCACCGACAGGTTTTACGAGCAGTACTTC.

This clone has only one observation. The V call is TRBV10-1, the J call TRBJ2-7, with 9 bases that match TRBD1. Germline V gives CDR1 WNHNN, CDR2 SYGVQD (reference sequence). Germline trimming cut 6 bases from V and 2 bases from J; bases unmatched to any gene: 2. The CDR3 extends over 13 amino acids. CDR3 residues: CASRGQGTYEQYF. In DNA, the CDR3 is TGCGCCAGCAGAGGACAGGGGACCTACGAGCAGTACTTC.

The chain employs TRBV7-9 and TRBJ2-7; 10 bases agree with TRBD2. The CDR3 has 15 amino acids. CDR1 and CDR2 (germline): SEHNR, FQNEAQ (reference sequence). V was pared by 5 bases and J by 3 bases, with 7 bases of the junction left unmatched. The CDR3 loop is CASSRTGTSDYEQYF. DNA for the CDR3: TGTGCCAGCAGCCGAACCGGGACTAGCGACTACGAGCAGTACTTC.

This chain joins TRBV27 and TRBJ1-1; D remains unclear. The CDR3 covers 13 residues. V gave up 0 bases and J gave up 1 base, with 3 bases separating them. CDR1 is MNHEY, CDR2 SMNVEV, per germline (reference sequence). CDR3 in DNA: TGTGCCAGCAGTTTATCTAAGAACACTGAAGCTTTCTTT. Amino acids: CASSLSKNTEAFF.

CDR3 sequence (DNA): TGTGCCAGCAGCGTGCCGGGACTAGCGGGAGTCCATGAGCAGTTCTTC. Protein sequence: CASSVPGLAGVHEQFF. V is TRBV9 and J is TRBJ2-1; TRBD2 matches 14 bases. Germline CDR1 SGDLS, CDR2 YYNGEE. CDR3 size: 16 residues. V lost 2 bases and J lost 8; bases outside the gene matches: 6.

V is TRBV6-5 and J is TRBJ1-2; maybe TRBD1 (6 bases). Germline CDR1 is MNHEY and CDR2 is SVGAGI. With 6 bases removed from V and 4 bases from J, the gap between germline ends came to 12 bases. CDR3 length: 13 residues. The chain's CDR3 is CASSPGQIYGYTF. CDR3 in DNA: TGTGCCAGCAGCCCCGGACAGATCTATGGCTACACCTTC.

CDR3 sequence: CASTPSWTGLAGNNTGELFF. The CDR3 coding sequence is TGTGCCAGCACACCGTCATGGACGGGACTAGCGGGAAACAACACCGGGGAGCTGTTTTTT. The chain joins TRBV6-4 to TRBJ2-2; 13 nucleotides align to TRBD2. The CDR3 loop spans 20 amino acids. CDR1 is MRHNA and CDR2 is SNTAGT in the germline V gene. Unmatched junction bases numbered 16, after V lost 7 bases and J lost 2 bases.

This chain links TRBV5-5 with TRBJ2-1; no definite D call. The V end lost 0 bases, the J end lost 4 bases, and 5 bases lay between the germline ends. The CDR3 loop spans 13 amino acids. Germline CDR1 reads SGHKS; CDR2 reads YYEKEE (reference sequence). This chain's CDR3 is CASSLAQYNEQFF. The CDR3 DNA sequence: TGTGCCAGCAGCTTGGCCCAGTACAATGAGCAGTTCTTC.

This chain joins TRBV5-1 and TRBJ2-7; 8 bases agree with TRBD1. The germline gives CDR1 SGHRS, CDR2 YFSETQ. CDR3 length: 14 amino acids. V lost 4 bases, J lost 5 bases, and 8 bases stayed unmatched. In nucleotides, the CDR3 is TGCGCCAGCAGCCCCCGGACAGGGAGAGACGAGCAGTACTTC. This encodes CASSPRTGRDEQYF.

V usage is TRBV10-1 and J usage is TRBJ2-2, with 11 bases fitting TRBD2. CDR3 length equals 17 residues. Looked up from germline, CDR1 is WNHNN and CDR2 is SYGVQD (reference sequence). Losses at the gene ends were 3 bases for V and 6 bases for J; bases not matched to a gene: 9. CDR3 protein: CASSDSGGAYSAGELFF. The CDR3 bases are TGCGCCAGCAGTGATAGCGGGGGGGCTTATTCCGCCGGGGAGCTGTTTTTT.

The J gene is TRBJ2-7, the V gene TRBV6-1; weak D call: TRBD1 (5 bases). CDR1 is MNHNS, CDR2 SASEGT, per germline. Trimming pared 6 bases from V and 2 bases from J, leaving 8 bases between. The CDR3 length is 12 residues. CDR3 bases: TGTGCCAGCAGGGACATTCCCTACGAGCAGTACTTC. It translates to CASRDIPYEQYF.

The CDR3 sequence is CASSTRRGHYSSSYNEQFF. The CDR3 DNA sequence: TGTGCCAGCAGCACCCGCAGGGGACACTACTCAAGCTCCTACAATGAGCAGTTCTTC. J is TRBJ2-1 and V is TRBV7-6, with a possible D match to TRBD1 (6 bases). The length of the CDR3 is 19 residues. The ends were cut back, 5 bases at V and 0 bases at J, with 23 bases in the middle. In germline, CDR1 is SGHVS, CDR2 FNYEAQ.